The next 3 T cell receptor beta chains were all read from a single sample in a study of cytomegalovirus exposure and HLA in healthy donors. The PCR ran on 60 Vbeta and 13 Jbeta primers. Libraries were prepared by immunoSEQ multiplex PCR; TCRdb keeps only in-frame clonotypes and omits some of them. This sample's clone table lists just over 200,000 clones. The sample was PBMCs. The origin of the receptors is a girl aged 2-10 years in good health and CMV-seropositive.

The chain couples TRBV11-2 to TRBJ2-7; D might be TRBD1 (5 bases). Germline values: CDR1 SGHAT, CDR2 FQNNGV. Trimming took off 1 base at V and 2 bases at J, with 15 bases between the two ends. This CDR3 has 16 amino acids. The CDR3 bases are TGTGCCAGCAGCTTAGTGGCAGGGTCTACGACCTACGAGCAGTACTTC. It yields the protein CASSLVAGSTTYEQYF. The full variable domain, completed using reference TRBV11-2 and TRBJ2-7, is EAGVAQSPRYKIIEKRQSVAFWCNPISGHATLYWYQQILGQGPKLLIQFQNNGVVDDSQLPKDRFSAERLKGVDSTLKIQPAKLEDSAVYLCASSLVAGSTTYEQYFGPGTRLTVT.

CDR3 sequence reads: CASSEGRGDIEAFF. The CDR3 DNA sequence: TGTGCCAGCAGTGAAGGACGGGGAGACATTGAAGCTTTCTTT. This chain links TRBV2 with TRBJ1-1, with unresolved D. In germline, CDR1 is SNHLY, CDR2 FYNNEI. Between the trimmed V and J ends, which lost 1 base and 7 bases, there was a span of 13 bases. The CDR3 has 14 residues.

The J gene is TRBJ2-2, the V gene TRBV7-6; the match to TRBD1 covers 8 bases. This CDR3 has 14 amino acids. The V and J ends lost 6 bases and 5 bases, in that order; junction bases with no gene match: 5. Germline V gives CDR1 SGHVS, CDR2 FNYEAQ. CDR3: CASREGTGTGELFF. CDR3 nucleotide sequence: TGTGCCAGCAGGGAGGGGACAGGAACCGGGGAGCTGTTTTTT. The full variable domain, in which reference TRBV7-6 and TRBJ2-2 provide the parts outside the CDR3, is GAGVSQSPRYKVTKRGQDVALRCDPISGHVSLYWYRQALGQGPEFLTYFNYEAQQDKSGLPNDRFSAERPEGSISTLTIQRTEQRDSAMYRCASREGTGTGELFFGEGSRLTVL.